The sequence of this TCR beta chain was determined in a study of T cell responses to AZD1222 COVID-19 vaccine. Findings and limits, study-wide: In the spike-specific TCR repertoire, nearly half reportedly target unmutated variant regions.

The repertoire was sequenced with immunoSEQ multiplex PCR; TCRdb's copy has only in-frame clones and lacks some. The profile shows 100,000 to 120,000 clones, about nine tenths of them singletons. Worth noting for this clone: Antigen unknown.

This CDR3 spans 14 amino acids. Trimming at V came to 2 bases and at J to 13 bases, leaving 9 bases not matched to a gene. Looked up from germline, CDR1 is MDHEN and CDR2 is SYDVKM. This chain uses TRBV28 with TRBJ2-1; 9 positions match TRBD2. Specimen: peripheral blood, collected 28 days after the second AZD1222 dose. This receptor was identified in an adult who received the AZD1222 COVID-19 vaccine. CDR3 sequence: CASSLIQRGVGQFF. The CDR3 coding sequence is TGTGCCAGCAGTTTAATTCAGCGGGGGGTGGGCCAGTTCTTC.